This passage covers 17 T cell receptor beta chains from one sample sequenced in a study of CD8 T cells in Susac syndrome. Random hexamers were used to reverse transcribe the RNA input (about 0.5 to 1 ug). TCRdb used MiXCR to reprocess the immunoSEQ multiplex PCR reads, holding one entry per CDR3 protein. The sample has 75,000 to 100,000 distinct CDR3 sequences; about 93% are singletons. Input material: CD8+ T cells from PBMCs. These receptor sequences come from a human donor in good health.

The J gene is TRBJ1-2, the V gene TRBV7-2, with D possibly being TRBD1 (5 bases). The CDR3 consists of 15 residues. Germline V gene data show CDR1 as SGHTA and CDR2 as FQGNSA. V was trimmed by 1 base and J by 2 bases, leaving 11 bases between them. CDR3 sequence (DNA): TGTGCCAGCAGCTTAGGGGGGACGGGAAACTATGGCTACACCTTC. Translating it yields CASSLGGTGNYGYTF.

The chain couples TRBV4-3 to TRBJ2-5; 9 bases match TRBD1. The CDR3 loop spans 17 amino acids. Germline values: CDR1 LGHNA, CDR2 YSLEER. V shed 0 bases, J shed 1 base, and the junction held 6 bases outside the gene matches. The CDR3 is CASSQDGRQGVQETQYF. CDR3 DNA sequence: TGCGCCAGCAGCCAAGATGGGAGACAGGGGGTCCAAGAGACCCAGTACTTC.

This chain uses TRBV12-3 or TRBV12-4 with TRBJ2-3; D gene unclear. V was cut by 3 bases and J by 4 bases, with 14 bases left in between. The CDR3 is made up of 15 amino acids. CDR3 region: CASSFEPTRPDTQYF. The CDR3 nucleotides are TGTGCCAGCAGTTTTGAGCCGACCAGACCAGATACGCAGTATTTT.

This clonotype was seen more than once but under ten times. The chain links TRBV30 to TRBJ1-2; D possibly corresponds to TRBD1 (6 bases). With 5 bases removed from V and 7 bases from J, the gap between germline ends came to 17 bases. The CDR3 is 13 amino acids. Germline V gives CDR1 GTSNPN, CDR2 SVGIG (reference sequence). The CDR3 loop reads CAWGGLGAAGYTF. The CDR3, as DNA: TGTGCCTGGGGGGGTCTGGGGGCCGCTGGCTACACCTTC.

This clonotype showed up just once. The chain employs TRBV5-6 and TRBJ1-6, with D possibly being TRBD1 (6 bases). This CDR3 has 14 residues. Deletions cut 1 base from V and 8 bases from J, with 10 bases between. Per germline, CDR1 SGHDT and CDR2 YYEEEE. The CDR3 region is CASSLIQGDSPLHF. As DNA, the CDR3 is TGTGCCAGCAGCTTGATACAGGGAGATTCACCCCTCCACTTT.

The rearrangement joins TRBV6-2 or TRBV6-3 to TRBJ2-5, with a weak D call TRBD2 (5 bases). Germline-derived CDR1 and CDR2 are MNHEY and SVGEGT. Trimming took off 7 bases at V and 5 bases at J, with 8 bases between the two ends. The CDR3 has 11 residues. CDR3 nucleotides: TGTGCCAGCACCGGGGAGGAGACCCAGTACTTC. It is translated as CASTGEETQYF.

The chain recombines TRBV4-1 with TRBJ2-5, with 9 bases identical to TRBD2. The CDR3 extends over 17 amino acids. The germline V gene has CDR1 MGHRA and CDR2 YSYEKL. V lost 4 bases, J lost 4 bases, and 13 bases stayed unmatched. In DNA form, the CDR3 reads TGCGCCAGCAGCCCCCCTGGGGGGATAGCGGGAGTAGAGACCCAGTACTTC. This gives the protein CASSPPGGIAGVETQYF.

This sequence joins TRBV27 and TRBJ1-5; D gene unclear. Germline V CDR1 and CDR2: MNHEY, SMNVEV (reference sequence). The CDR3 has 14 amino acids. V lost 3 bases and J 2 bases, leaving 8 bases between the germline ends. The CDR3 DNA sequence: TGTGCCAGCAGTTTGAGGTTGGGCAATCAGCCCCAGCATTTT. This translates into CASSLRLGNQPQHF.

The chain combines TRBV7-9 with TRBJ2-1; D unresolved. The CDR3 is made up of 15 amino acids. V was shortened by 5 bases and J by 1 base, with 12 bases between the two germline ends. The germline gives CDR1 SEHNR, CDR2 FQNEAQ (reference sequence). The CDR3 sequence is CASSDGASSYNEQFF. CDR3 DNA: TGTGCCAGCAGCGATGGCGCGAGTTCCTACAATGAGCAGTTCTTC.

The chain combines TRBV27 with TRBJ2-1, with 8 nucleotides matching TRBD2. Germline CDR1 MNHEY, CDR2 SMNVEV (reference sequence). Trimming took 3 bases from V and 3 from J; bases not matched to a gene: 4. CDR3 size: 15 residues. CDR3: CASSFTSGYYNEQFF. DNA of the CDR3: TGTGCCAGCAGTTTTACTAGCGGCTACTACAATGAGCAGTTCTTC.

This chain joins TRBV15 and TRBJ1-1; TRBD1 agrees at 7 bases. Germline V gene data show CDR1 as LNHNV and CDR2 as YYDKDF (reference sequence). With V trimmed by 1 base and J by 1 base, 6 bases remained unmatched. The CDR3 has 16 amino acids. This CDR3 reads CATSRGYRGPNTEAFF. In DNA, the CDR3 is TGTGCCACCAGCAGAGGGTACAGGGGACCGAACACTGAAGCTTTCTTT.

The CDR3 region is CASSQVAGNNEQFF. CDR3 sequence (DNA): TGTGCCAGCAGCCAGGTTGCAGGGAACAATGAGCAGTTCTTC. The chain carries TRBV3-1 and TRBJ2-1; D is perhaps TRBD1 (5 bases). V shed 3 bases and J shed 5 bases, with 11 bases lying between them. This CDR3 is built from 14 residues. Germline-derived CDR1 and CDR2 are LGHDT and YNNKEL (reference sequence).

The CDR3 DNA follows: TGTGCCAGCAGCCCGACTGACGCCCTCGAGCAGTACTTC. Protein: CASSPTDALEQYF. The rearrangement uses TRBV3-1 and TRBJ2-7; D is unresolved. CDR3 length: 13 amino acids. Trimming removed 4 bases from V and 6 bases from J, with 13 bases in between. The germline CDR1 and CDR2 sequences are LGHDT and YNNKEL (reference sequence).

The rearrangement links TRBV29-1 to TRBJ2-7; D perhaps matches TRBD2 (5 bases). The CDR3 contains 13 residues. The V gene's germline CDR1 is SQVTM and CDR2 ANQGSEA. V was cut by 5 bases and J by 3 bases, with 14 bases left in between. DNA for the CDR3: TGCAGCGTTATACCTCGAGGGAGCTACGAGCAGTACTTC. It is translated as CSVIPRGSYEQYF.

As DNA, the CDR3 is TGTGCCAGCAGCTCCGGTGGCGGACTAGCGAGAGAGACCCAGTACTTC. Its translation is CASSSGGGLARETQYF. The V gene is TRBV9, the J gene TRBJ2-5, with 9 bases identical to TRBD2. This CDR3 comprises 16 residues. The germline gives CDR1 SGDLS, CDR2 YYNGEE. V dropped 4 bases and J dropped 4; count of bases not matched to a gene: 11.

V and J are TRBV18 and TRBJ2-5; D might be TRBD2 (6 bases). Trimming took off 3 bases at V and 3 bases at J, with 11 bases between the two ends. This CDR3 region has 14 residues. Germline V gives CDR1 KGHSH, CDR2 LQKENI. The CDR3 reads CASSPSSGEETQYF. Here the CDR3 DNA reads TGTGCCAGCTCACCGTCTTCGGGGGAAGAGACCCAGTACTTC.

V and J are TRBV28 and TRBJ2-1; maybe TRBD1 (5 bases). V lost 0 bases to trimming and J lost 4 bases, with 10 bases between them. The germline V gene encodes CDR1 MDHEN and CDR2 SYDVKM. The CDR3 is 15 amino acids. The CDR3 DNA sequence: TGTGCCAGCAGTTTATGGACAGCAGGATACAATGAGCAGTTCTTC. Its translation is CASSLWTAGYNEQFF.